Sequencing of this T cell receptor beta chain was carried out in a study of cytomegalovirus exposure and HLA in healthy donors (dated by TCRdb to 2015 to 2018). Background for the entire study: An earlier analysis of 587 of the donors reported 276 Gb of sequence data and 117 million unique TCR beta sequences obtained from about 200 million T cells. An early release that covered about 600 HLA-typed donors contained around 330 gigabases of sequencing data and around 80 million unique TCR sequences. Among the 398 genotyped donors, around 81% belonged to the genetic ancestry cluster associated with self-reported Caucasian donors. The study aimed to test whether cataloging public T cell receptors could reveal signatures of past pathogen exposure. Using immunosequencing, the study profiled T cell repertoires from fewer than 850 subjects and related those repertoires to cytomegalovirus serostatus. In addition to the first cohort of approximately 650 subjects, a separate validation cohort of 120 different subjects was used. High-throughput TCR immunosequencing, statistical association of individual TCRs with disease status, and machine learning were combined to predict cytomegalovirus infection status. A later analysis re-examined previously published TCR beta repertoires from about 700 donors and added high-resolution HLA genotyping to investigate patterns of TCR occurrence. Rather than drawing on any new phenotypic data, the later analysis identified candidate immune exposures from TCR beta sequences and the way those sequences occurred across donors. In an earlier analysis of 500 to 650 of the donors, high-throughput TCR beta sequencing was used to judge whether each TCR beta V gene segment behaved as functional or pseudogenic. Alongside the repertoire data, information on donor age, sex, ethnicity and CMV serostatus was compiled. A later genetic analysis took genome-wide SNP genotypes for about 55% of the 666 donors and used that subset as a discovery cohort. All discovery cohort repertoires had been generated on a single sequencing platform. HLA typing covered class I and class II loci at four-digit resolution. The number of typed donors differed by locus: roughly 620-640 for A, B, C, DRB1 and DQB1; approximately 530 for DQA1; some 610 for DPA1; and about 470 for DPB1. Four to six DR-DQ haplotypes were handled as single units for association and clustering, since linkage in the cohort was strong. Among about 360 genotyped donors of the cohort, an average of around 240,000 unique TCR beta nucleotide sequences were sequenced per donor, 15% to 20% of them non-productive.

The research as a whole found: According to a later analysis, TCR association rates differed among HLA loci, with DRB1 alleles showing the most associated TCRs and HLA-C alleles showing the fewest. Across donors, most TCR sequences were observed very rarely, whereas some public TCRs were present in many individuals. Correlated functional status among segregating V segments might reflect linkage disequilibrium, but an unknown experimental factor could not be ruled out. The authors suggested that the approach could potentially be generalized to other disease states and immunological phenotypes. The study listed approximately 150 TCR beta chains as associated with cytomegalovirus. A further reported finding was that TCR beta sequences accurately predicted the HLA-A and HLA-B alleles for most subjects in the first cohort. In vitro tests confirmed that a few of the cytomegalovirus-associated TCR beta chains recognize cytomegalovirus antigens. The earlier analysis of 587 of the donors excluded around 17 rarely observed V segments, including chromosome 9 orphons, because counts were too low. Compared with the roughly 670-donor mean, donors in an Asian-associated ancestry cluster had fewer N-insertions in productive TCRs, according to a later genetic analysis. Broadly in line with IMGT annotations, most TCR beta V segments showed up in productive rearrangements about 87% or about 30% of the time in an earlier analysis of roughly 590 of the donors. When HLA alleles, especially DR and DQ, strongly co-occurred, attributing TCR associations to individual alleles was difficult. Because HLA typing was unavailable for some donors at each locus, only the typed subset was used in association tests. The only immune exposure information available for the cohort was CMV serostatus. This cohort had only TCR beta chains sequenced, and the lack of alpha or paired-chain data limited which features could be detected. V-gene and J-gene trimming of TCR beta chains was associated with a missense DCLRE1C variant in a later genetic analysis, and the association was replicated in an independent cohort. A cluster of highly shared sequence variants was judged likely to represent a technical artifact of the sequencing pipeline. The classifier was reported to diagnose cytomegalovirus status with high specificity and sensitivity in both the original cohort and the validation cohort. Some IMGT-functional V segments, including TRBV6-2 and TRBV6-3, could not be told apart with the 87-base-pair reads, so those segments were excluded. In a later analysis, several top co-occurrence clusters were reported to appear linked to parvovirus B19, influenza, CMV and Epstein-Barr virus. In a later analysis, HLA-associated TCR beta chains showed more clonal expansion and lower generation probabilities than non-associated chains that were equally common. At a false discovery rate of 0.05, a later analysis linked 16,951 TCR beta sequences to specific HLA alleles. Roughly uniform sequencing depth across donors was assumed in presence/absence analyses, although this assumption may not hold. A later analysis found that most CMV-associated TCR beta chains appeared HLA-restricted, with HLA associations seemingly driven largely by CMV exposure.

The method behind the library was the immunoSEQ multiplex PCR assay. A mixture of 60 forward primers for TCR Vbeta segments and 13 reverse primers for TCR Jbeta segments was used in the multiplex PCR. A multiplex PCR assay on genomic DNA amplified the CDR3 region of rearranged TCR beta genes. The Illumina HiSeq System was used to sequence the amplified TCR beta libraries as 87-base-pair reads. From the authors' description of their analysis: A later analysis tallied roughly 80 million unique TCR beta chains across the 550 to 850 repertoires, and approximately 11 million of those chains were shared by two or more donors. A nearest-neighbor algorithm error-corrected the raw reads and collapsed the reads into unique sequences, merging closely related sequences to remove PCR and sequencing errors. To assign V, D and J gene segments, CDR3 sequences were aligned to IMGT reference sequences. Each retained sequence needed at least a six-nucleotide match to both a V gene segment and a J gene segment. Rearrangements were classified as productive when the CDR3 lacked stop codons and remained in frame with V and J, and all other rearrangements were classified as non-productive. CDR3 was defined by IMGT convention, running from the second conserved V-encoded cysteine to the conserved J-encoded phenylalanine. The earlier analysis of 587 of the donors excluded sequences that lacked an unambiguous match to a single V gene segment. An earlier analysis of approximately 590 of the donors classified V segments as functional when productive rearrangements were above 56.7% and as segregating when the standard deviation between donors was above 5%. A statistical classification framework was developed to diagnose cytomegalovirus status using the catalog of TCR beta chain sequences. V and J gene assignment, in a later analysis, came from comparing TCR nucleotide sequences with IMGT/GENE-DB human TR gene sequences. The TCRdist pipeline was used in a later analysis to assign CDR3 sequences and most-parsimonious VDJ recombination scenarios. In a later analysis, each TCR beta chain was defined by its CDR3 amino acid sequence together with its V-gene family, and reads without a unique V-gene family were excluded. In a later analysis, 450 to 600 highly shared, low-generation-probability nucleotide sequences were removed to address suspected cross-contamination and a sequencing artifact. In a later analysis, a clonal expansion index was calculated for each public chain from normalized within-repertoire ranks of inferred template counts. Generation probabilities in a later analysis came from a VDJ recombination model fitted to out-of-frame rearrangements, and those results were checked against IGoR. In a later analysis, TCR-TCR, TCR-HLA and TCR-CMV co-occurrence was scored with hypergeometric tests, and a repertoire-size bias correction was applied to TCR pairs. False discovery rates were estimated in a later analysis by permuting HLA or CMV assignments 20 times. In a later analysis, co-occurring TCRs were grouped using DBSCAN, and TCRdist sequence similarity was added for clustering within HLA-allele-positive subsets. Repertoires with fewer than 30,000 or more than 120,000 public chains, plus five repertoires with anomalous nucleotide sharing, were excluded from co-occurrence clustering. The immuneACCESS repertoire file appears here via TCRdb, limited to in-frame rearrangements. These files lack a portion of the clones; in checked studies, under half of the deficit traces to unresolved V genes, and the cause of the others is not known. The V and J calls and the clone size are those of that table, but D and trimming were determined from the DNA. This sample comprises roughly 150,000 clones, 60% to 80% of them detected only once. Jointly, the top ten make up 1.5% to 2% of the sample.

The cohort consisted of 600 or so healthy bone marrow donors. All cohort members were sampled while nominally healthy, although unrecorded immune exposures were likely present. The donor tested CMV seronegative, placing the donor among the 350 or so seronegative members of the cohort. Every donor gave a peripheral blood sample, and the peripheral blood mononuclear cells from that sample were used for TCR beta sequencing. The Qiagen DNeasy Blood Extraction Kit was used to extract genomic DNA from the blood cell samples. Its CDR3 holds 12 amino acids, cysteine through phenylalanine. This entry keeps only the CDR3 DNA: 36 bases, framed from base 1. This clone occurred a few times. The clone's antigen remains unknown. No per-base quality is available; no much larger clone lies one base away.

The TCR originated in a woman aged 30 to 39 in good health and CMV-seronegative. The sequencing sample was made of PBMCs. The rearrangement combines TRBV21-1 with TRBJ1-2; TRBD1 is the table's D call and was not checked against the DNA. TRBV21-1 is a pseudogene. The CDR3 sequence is CASSKGTGRYTF. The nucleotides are TGTGCCAGCAGCAAAGGGACAGGCCGCTACACCTTC.